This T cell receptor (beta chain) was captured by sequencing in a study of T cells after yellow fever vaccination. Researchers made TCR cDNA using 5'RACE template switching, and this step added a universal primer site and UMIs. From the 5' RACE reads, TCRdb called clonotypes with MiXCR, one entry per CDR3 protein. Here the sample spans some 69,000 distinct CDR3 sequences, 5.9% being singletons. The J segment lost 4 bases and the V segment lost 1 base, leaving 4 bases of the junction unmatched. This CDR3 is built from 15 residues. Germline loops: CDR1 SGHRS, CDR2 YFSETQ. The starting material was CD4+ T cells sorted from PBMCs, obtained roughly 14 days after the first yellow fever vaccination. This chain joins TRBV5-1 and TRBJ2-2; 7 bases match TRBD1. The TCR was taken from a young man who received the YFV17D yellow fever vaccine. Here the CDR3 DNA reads TGCGCCAGCAGCTTGAGGACAGGAGCCACCGGGGAGCTGTTTTTT. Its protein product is CASSLRTGATGELFF.